This T cell receptor beta chain was documented in a study of blood T cell dynamics during melanoma immunotherapy. Indicated time point: week 3, after first cycle of checkpoint inhibitor. The protocol was immunoSEQ multiplex PCR, while the TCRdb copy is restricted to in-frame clones and leaves out a portion. This sample carries several thousand clones, about four fifths of them seen once, and the ten largest clones take 14%. Germline CDR1 ENHRY, CDR2 SYGVKD. V gave up 0 bases and J gave up 5 bases; unmatched junction bases: 9. The CDR3 is made up of 19 amino acids. This clone was detected a few times. The chain employs TRBV10-3 and TRBJ2-3, with 15 bases that match TRBD2. The clonotype comes from a human donor with melanoma. Source: blood, taken from a patient treated with checkpoint blockade. The CDR3 region is CAISESPPGLAGGGDTQYF. The CDR3 DNA reads as TGTGCCATCAGTGAGTCGCCCCCGGGACTAGCGGGGGGCGGAGATACGCAGTATTTT.